The clone carrying this TCR beta chain was recorded only once. These data are taken from a study of Ad26.COV2.S vaccination and SARS-CoV-2 variants. Treatment described: around 19 received Ad26.COV2.S at low or high dose, single or two shots; several received placebo; per-sample allocation not given. Samples came from day 63 after the first vaccine or placebo injection. TCRdb's copy holds only in-frame clones and misses some; the assay was immunoSEQ multiplex PCR. The profile shows roughly 460,000 clones, roughly nine tenths of them singletons. This CDR3 is 14 amino acids long. Per the germline V gene, CDR1 is MNHEY and CDR2 is SVGEGT. V gave up 4 bases and J gave up 2 bases, with 9 bases separating them.

This sequence was found in a person between 18 and 59 years old who received the Ad26.COV2.S COVID-19 vaccine or a placebo. The material was peripheral blood, obtained in a trial of Ad26.COV2.S vaccine versus placebo. The rearrangement uses TRBV6-2 or TRBV6-3 and TRBJ2-1, with D possibly TRBD2 on 5 matching bases. The CDR3 DNA sequence: TGTGCCAGCAGTTTGAGACTAACCTACAATGAGCAGTTCTTC. As protein: CASSLRLTYNEQFF.